The 13 T cell receptor beta chains presented below share a single source sample, sequenced in a study of blood T cell repertoires in COVID-19. Method: immunoSEQ multiplex PCR; TCRdb's copy keeps in-frame clones and lacks some. The sample records more than 300,000 clones, 80% to 95% being singletons. Sequencing was carried out using PBMCs or T cells enriched from blood (not recorded which). The receptors shown here come from a woman between 40 and 50 years old who had been exposed to COVID-19.

The rearrangement joins TRBV7-2 to TRBJ2-1, with 16 bases fitting TRBD2. The germline CDR1 and CDR2 sequences are SGHTA and FQGNSA. The J segment lost 7 bases and the V segment lost 5 bases, leaving 8 bases of the junction unmatched. CDR3 size: 17 residues. As DNA, the CDR3 is TGTGCCAGCAGCCCAGGGACTAGCGGGGGGGCCGGAAATGAGCAGTTCTTC. Translated: CASSPGTSGGAGNEQFF.

The gene calls are TRBV7-9 and TRBJ1-4, with 7 bases identical to TRBD1. The CDR3 length is 13 residues. Germline CDR1 and CDR2: SEHNR and FQNEAQ (reference sequence). After removal of 4 bases from V and 8 bases from J, the junction contained 4 bases not matched to a gene. The CDR3 sequence: CASSWGTAEKLFF. The CDR3 DNA reads TGTGCCAGCAGCTGGGGGACAGCGGAAAAACTGTTTTTT.

This chain connects TRBV6-5 to TRBJ1-5, with 7 positions matching TRBD1. Germline loops: CDR1 MNHEY, CDR2 SVGAGI. Trimming removed 6 bases from V and 5 bases from J; junction bases left unmatched: 7. The length of the CDR3 is 14 residues. CDR3 loop: CASRSTGTHQPQHF. CDR3 coding DNA: TGTGCCAGCAGATCGACAGGGACGCATCAGCCCCAGCATTTT.

The CDR3 spells CASSLEWQGVQPQHF. The CDR3 nucleotides read TGTGCCAGCAGCCTAGAGTGGCAGGGCGTTCAGCCCCAGCATTTT. The rearrangement links TRBV7-2 to TRBJ1-5, with D perhaps matching TRBD1 (5 bases). The CDR3 is made up of 15 amino acids. The germline V gene has CDR1 SGHTA and CDR2 FQGNSA. The ends were cut back, 5 bases at V and 6 bases at J, with 17 bases in the middle.

The chain combines TRBV18 with TRBJ1-5; a possible D gene is TRBD1 (6 bases). V was shortened by 5 bases and J by 11 bases, with 19 bases between the two germline ends. The CDR3 has 14 residues. Germline V CDR1 and CDR2: KGHSH, LQKENI. CDR3 sequence (DNA): TGTGCCAGCTCAGGACCCGACAGGTCCCTTTCCCAGCATTTT. Its translation: CASSGPDRSLSQHF.

J is TRBJ1-1 and V is TRBV25-1, with a tentative D call TRBD1 (6 bases). V gave up 3 bases and J gave up 1 base, with 15 bases separating them. The CDR3 runs 16 residues. The germline V gene encodes CDR1 MGHDK and CDR2 SYGVNS. The CDR3 DNA sequence: TGTGCCAGCAGTGACAGGGGCTCGGTTTGGAACACTGAAGCTTTCTTT. It translates to CASSDRGSVWNTEAFF.

About this clone itself: Other nucleotide sequences from this sample produce the same CDR3. The chain couples TRBV3-1 (or the pseudogene TRBV3-2) to TRBJ1-3, with 8 positions matching TRBD1. Germline loops: CDR1 LGHDT, CDR2 YNNKEL (reference sequence). The CDR3 sequence is 15 residues long. V lost 3 bases, J lost 3 bases, and 4 bases stayed unmatched. The CDR3 sequence: CASSQGTGGGNTIYF. The CDR3 nucleotides are TGTGCCAGCAGCCAGGGGACAGGCGGTGGAAACACCATATATTTT.

The genes are TRBV5-4 and TRBJ1-2; D perhaps matches TRBD1 (5 bases). The length of the CDR3 is 12 residues. In germline, CDR1 is SGHNT, CDR2 YYREEE (reference sequence). V lost 3 bases to trimming and J lost 8 bases, with 11 bases between them. CDR3 residues: CASSSPGWGYTF. CDR3 sequence (DNA): TGTGCCAGCAGCTCCCCAGGGTGGGGCTACACCTTC.

The table lists this clone with a few counts. V and J are TRBV5-1 and TRBJ1-1; no definite D call. The V gene's germline CDR1 is SGHRS and CDR2 YFSETQ. CDR3 length equals 17 residues. Deletions cut 0 bases from V and 0 bases from J, with 15 bases between. CDR3 sequence (DNA): TGCGCCAGCAGCTTGGCCGACTTCAGCGGGATGAACACTGAAGCTTTCTTT. Protein sequence: CASSLADFSGMNTEAFF.

In this sample, this clone turned up a few times. V usage is TRBV19 and J usage is TRBJ1-1; TRBD1 aligns across 10 bases. The CDR3 totals 14 residues. V was pared by 4 bases and J by 4 bases, with 3 bases of the junction left unmatched. Germline V CDR1 and CDR2: LNHDA, SQIVND (reference sequence). The CDR3 is CASSRTGGSTEAFF. DNA of the CDR3: TGTGCCAGTAGTAGGACAGGGGGAAGCACTGAAGCTTTCTTT.

The chain links TRBV10-1 to TRBJ2-1; D is possibly TRBD1 (7 bases). CDR1 is WNHNN and CDR2 is SYGVQD in the germline V gene (reference sequence). The CDR3 has 14 amino acids. Trimming removed 4 bases from V and 7 bases from J, with 14 bases in between. CDR3 residues: CASSGRGRGNEQFF. Written as DNA, the CDR3 is TGCGCCAGCAGTGGGAGGGGGCGCGGAAATGAGCAGTTCTTC.

The chain uses TRBV7-3 and TRBJ2-2; 7 bases fit TRBD1. Germline V gene data show CDR1 as SGHTA and CDR2 as FQGTGA. V was clipped by 5 bases and J by 8 bases; unmatched bases: 5. The CDR3 is 13 amino acids. The CDR3 loop reads CASSRDRAGELFF. The DNA for the CDR3 is TGTGCCAGCAGCCGAGACAGGGCTGGGGAGCTGTTTTTT.

V usage is TRBV5-1 and J usage is TRBJ2-3, with 7 bases matching TRBD1. V was clipped by 5 bases and J by 4 bases; unmatched bases: 7. The length of the CDR3 is 14 residues. From germline, CDR1 is SGHRS and CDR2 YFSETQ. CDR3 sequence (DNA): TGCGCCAGCAGGCGCAATACAGGGGCAGATACGCAGTATTTT. It is translated as CASRRNTGADTQYF.